This T cell receptor (beta chain) was recorded in a study of memory CD4+ T cells and cytomegalovirus serostatus. CDR3 size: 13 residues. V was cut by 3 bases and J by 0 bases, with 5 bases left in between. From germline, CDR1 is SQVTM and CDR2 ANQGSEA. Broader study findings: CD4+ memory repertoires contained about 40% of the roughly 160 reported CMV TCRbeta sequences.

Note on this clone: Its specificity is unknown.

Single viable CD3+CD4+CD8-CD45RO+ cells were sorted as the memory CD4+ T cells. Authors' data handling: Out-of-frame sequences were removed, leaving a few million distinct TCRbeta sequences. This table comes from immunoSEQ multiplex PCR, and its TCRdb copy is limited to in-frame clones, with some not included. Clone size and V and J calls were adopted from that table, with D and trimming inferred from the DNA. Of over 65,000 clones in the sample, 78% are singletons; the top ten hold 2.5% to 3%. The V gene is TRBV29-1, the J gene TRBJ2-2; D not certain. The sequenced material came from memory CD4+ T cells from blood. The source is an adult in good health and CMV-seropositive. CDR3 protein: CSVEATNTGELFF. In DNA form, the CDR3 reads TGCAGCGTTGAGGCGACGAACACCGGGGAGCTGTTTTTT.